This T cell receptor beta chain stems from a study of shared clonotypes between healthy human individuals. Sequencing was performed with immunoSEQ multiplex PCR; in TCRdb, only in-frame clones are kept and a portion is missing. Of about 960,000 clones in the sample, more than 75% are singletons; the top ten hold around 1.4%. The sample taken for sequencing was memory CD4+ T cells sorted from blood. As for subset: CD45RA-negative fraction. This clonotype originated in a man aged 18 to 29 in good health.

The CDR3 protein is CASSPWTGGMSEAFF. DNA of the CDR3: TGTGCCAGCAGCCCTTGGACAGGGGGTATGTCTGAAGCTTTCTTT. V usage is TRBV7-9 and J usage is TRBJ1-1; 10 nucleotides agree with TRBD1. Germline V lookup: CDR1 SEHNR, CDR2 FQNEAQ (reference sequence). The CDR3 extends over 15 amino acids. The J segment lost 6 bases and the V segment lost 5 bases, leaving 9 bases of the junction unmatched.